This T cell receptor beta chain comes out of a study of shared clonotypes between healthy human individuals. The wider study: Samples came from a couple of female and three male donors aged 18 to 49. Study-wide results and caveats: Across subsets, estimated richness was generally greater for naive than for memory populations. The donor pool, a small one, limited the genetic and exposure-history diversity represented.

CD45RO negativity and positive selection for CCR7 defined naive CD8 cells, a population that excluded terminally differentiated effector memory CD45RA+ cells. CDR3 length: 16 amino acids. CDR1 and CDR2 from the germline V gene are SGHTA and FQGNSA. V lost 7 bases and J 5 bases, leaving 23 bases between the germline ends. Turning to this clone: The target antigen is unknown.

Replicate PCRs run on sorted subsets employed roughly 190 ng DNA, approximately 30,000 T cell genomes. Here immunoSEQ multiplex PCR was the method, and the copy in TCRdb shows in-frame clones only, minus some. The repertoire includes some 1,900,000 clones, about 95% of them detected once, and 0.95% to 1.5% sits in the top ten. This receptor was obtained from a man aged 18 to 30 in good health. Input material: naive CD8+ T cells sorted from blood. The gene calls are TRBV7-2 and TRBJ2-5, with D perhaps TRBD1 (5 bases). The CDR3, as DNA: TGTGCCAGCACCTCTATGGGCCTGGGGCTAGAGGAGACCCAGTACTTC. Translated: CASTSMGLGLEETQYF.